This T cell receptor (beta chain) was captured in a study of T cells expressing NK-cell markers. Study in general: Seven donors tested HCMV-seropositive and one tested seronegative among the eight sequenced.

Germline assignment: CDR1 KGHSH and CDR2 LQKENI. The CDR3 spans 13 residues. A 5'RACE template switching approach incorporating UMIs was used to make TCR beta cDNA. TCRdb re-called the 5' RACE reads and catalogs CDR3 proteins one per entry, DNA excluded. The sample has about half a million distinct CDR3 sequences. The sequence was obtained from a woman in her forties or fifties in good health. Sequences were obtained from blood T cells: a sorted CD56 or NKG2C T cell subset, CD4+ or CD8+ T cells, or bulk PBMC T cells (not recorded which). The V gene is TRBV18, the J gene TRBJ1-2. This chain's CDR3 is CASSLSQEDGYTF.